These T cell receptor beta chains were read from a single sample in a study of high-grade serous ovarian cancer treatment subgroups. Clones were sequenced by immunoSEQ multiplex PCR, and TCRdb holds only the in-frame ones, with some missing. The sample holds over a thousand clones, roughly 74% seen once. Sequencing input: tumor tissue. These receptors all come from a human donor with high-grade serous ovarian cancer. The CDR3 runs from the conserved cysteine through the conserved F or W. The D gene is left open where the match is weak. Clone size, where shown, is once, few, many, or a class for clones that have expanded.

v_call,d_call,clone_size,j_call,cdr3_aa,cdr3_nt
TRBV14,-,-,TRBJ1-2,CASSQVRGNYGYTF,TGTGCCAGCAGCCAAGTGCGGGGGAACTATGGCTACACCTTC
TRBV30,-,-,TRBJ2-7,CAWTTGVSYEQYF,TGTGCCTGGACGACAGGAGTATCCTACGAGCAGTACTTC
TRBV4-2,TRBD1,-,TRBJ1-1,CVSSPIGAGGESAPEAFF,TGTGTCAGCAGCCCCATCGGGGCAGGGGGCGAATCAGCGCCTGAAGCTTTCTTT
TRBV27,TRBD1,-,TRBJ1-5,CASSARDRGPYQPQHF,TGTGCCAGCAGTGCCCGGGACAGGGGGCCCTATCAGCCCCAGCATTTT
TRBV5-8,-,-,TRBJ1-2,CASSLAGEPNYGYTF,TGTGCCAGCAGCTTGGCAGGGGAGCCTAACTATGGCTACACCTTC
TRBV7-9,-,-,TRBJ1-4,CASSLEGYNEKLFF,TGTGCCAGCAGCTTAGAGGGATATAATGAAAAACTGTTTTTT
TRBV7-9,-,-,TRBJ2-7,CASSLEDYFSSYEQYF,TGTGCCAGCAGCTTAGAAGATTACTTTAGCTCCTACGAGCAGTACTTC
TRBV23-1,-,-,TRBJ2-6,CASSTQGQQSRANVLTF,TGCGCCAGCAGTACCCAGGGGCAACAAAGTCGGGCCAACGTCCTGACTTTC
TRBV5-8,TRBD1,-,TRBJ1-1,CASSSRTGGIGAFF,TGTGCCAGCAGCTCAAGGACAGGGGGCATCGGGGCTTTCTTT
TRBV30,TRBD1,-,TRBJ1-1,CAWSVRDRGLYAFF,TGTGCCTGGAGTGTACGGGACAGGGGTCTCTACGCTTTCTTT
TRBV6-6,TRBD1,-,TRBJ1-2,CASSYSDREGGYTF,TGTGCCAGCAGTTACTCGGACAGGGAGGGCGGCTACACCTTC
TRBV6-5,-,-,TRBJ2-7,CASSYTGPYEQYF,TGTGCCAGCAGTTACACCGGGCCCTACGAGCAGTACTTC
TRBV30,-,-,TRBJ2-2,CAWSVLGRAGELFF,TGTGCCTGGAGTGTACTAGGCAGGGCCGGGGAGCTGTTTTTT
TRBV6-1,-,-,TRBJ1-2,CASSASGPYGYTF,TGTGCCAGCAGTGCATCAGGGCCCTATGGCTACACCTTC
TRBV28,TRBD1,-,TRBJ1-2,CASSLTGGRYGYTF,TGTGCCAGCAGTTTGACAGGGGGAAGATATGGCTACACCTTC
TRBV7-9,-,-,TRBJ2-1,CASSLDVANNEQFF,TGTGCCAGCAGCTTAGATGTAGCTAACAATGAGCAGTTCTTC
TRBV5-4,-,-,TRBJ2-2,CASSLENSADTGELFF,TGTGCCAGCAGCTTGGAGAATTCGGCTGACACCGGGGAGCTGTTTTTT
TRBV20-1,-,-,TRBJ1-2,CSARAYGYTF,TGCAGTGCTCGGGCCTATGGCTACACCTTC
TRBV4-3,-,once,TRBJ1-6,CASSQEGAMYYNSPLHF,TGCGCCAGCAGCCAAGAAGGGGCAATGTACTATAATTCACCCCTCCACTTT
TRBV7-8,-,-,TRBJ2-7,CASSLVRIYEQYF,TGTGCCAGCAGCTTAGTACGGATCTACGAGCAGTACTTC
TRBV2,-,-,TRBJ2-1,CASSYMGYNEQFF,TGTGCCAGCAGCTATATGGGGTACAATGAGCAGTTCTTC
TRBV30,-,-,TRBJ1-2,CAWSLGHARDGYTF,TGTGCCTGGAGCCTTGGACATGCCAGAGATGGCTACACCTTC
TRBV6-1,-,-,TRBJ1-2,CASIKRTEANYGYTF,TGTGCCAGCATTAAACGGACGGAAGCTAACTATGGCTACACCTTC
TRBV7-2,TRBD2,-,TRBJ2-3,CASSLAGGWDTQYF,TGTGCCAGCAGCTTAGCCGGGGGGTGGGATACGCAGTATTTT
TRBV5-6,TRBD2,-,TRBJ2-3,CASSDSGGLTDTQYF,TGTGCCAGCAGCGATAGCGGGGGGTTGACAGATACGCAGTATTTT
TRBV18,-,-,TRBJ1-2,CASSPGPPSYGYTF,TGTGCCAGCTCACCAGGTCCACCAAGCTATGGCTACACCTTC
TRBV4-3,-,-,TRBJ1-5,CASSQDRGAGQPQHF,TGCGCCAGCAGCCAAGATAGAGGAGCTGGGCAGCCCCAGCATTTT
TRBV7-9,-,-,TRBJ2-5,CASSLMGAQETQYF,TGTGCCAGCAGCTTAATGGGGGCACAAGAGACCCAGTACTTC
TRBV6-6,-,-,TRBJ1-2,CASSFFIGQGGYTF,TGTGCCAGCAGTTTTTTCATCGGGCAGGGGGGCTACACCTTC
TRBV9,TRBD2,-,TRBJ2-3,CASSVEPGLAGGRIDTQYF,TGTGCCAGCAGCGTAGAACCCGGACTAGCGGGGGGGCGCATCGATACGCAGTATTTT
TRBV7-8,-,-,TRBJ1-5,CASSAGVSQPQHF,TGTGCCAGCAGCGCAGGGGTTTCTCAGCCCCAGCATTTT
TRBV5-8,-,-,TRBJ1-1,CASSFRGRLGTEAFF,TGTGCCAGCAGCTTCCGGGGGAGGTTAGGGACTGAAGCTTTCTTT
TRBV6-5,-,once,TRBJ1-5,CASTTGALNQPQHF,TGTGCCAGCACTACCGGGGCCCTAAATCAGCCCCAGCATTTT